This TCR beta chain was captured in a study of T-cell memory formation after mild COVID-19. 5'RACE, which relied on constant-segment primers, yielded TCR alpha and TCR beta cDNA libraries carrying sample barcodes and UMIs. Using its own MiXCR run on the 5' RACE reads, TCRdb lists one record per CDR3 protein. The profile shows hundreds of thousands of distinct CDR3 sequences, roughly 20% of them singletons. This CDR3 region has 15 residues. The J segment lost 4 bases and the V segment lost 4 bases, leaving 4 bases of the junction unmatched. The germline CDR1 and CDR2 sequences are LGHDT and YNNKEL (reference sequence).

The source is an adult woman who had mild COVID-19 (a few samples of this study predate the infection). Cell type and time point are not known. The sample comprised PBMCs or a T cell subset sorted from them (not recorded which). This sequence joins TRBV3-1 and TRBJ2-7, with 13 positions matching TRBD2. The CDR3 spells CASSRGLAGVYEQYF. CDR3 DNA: TGTGCCAGCAGCCGTGGACTAGCGGGGGTTTACGAGCAGTACTTC.